Shown below are 29 T cell receptor beta chains from a single sample sequenced in a study of a mutant IDH1 vaccine in newly diagnosed glioma. The time point: week 47, end of study. Vaccination comprised doses that each held 300 ug of mutant IDH1 20-mer peptide, plus topical imiquimod. Their antigens are not known. Measured with immunoSEQ multiplex PCR; TCRdb has only the in-frame clones, and not every one. The repertoire holds 30,000 to 40,000 clones, with more than 80% as singletons. Material: PBMCs, obtained from a glioma patient whose treatment included an IDH1 peptide vaccine. The receptors come from a woman between 35 and 50 years old with glioma.

The chain is built from TRBV19 and TRBJ2-5, with a weak D call TRBD2 (5 bases). The V gene lost 7 bases and the J gene lost 7 bases, with 7 bases spanning the gap. Germline-derived CDR1 and CDR2 are LNHDA and SQIVND (reference sequence). The CDR3 extends over 10 amino acids. CDR3 sequence: CASKGGTQYF. Written as DNA, the CDR3 is TGTGCCAGTAAAGGAGGGACCCAGTACTTC.

This clone was counted once. The chain carries TRBV4-3 and TRBJ2-5, with 9 bases that match TRBD2. This CDR3 region has 16 residues. Trimming took 1 base from V and 4 from J; bases not matched to a gene: 7. Germline V gene data show CDR1 as LGHNA and CDR2 as YSLEER. The CDR3, as DNA: TGCGCCAGCAGCCAAGGTGCTAGCGGGGCCAGAGAGACCCAGTACTTC. Its translation: CASSQGASGARETQYF.

This chain joins TRBV5-1 and TRBJ1-2; the D is unclear. Deletions cut 4 bases from V and 3 bases from J, with 16 bases between. Germline-derived CDR1 and CDR2 are SGHRS and YFSETQ. CDR3 length: 15 amino acids. This CDR3 reads CASSKTSPLDYGYTF. The DNA for the CDR3 is TGCGCCAGCAGCAAGACAAGCCCTCTTGACTATGGCTACACCTTC.

The V gene is TRBV2, the J gene TRBJ2-3; 14 bases line up with TRBD2. CDR3 size: 15 residues. Germline assignment: CDR1 SNHLY and CDR2 FYNNEI. The V and J ends lost 8 bases and 6 bases, in that order; junction bases with no gene match: 7. The CDR3 DNA reads as TGTGCCAGCTCCGGACTAGCGGGGGGCGCCGATACGCAGTATTTT. The encoded protein is CASSGLAGGADTQYF.

This clone appeared once. The chain uses TRBV5-1 and TRBJ2-7; no clear D. In germline, CDR1 is SGHRS, CDR2 YFSETQ. The CDR3 extends over 16 amino acids. Trimming removed 0 bases at V and 0 bases at J, with 13 bases between. As DNA, the CDR3 is TGCGCCAGCAGCTTGGCCTCCCGGTCCCTCTCCTACGAGCAGTACTTC. It translates to CASSLASRSLSYEQYF. The full variable domain, completed using reference TRBV5-1 and TRBJ2-7, is KAGVTQTPRYLIKTRGQQVTLSCSPISGHRSVSWYQQTPGQGLQFLFEYFSETQRNKGNFPGRFSGRQFSNSRSEMNVSTLELGDSALYLCASSLASRSLSYEQYFGPGTRLTVT.

The V call is TRBV25-1, the J call TRBJ2-1, with TRBD2 identical over 12 bases. V shed 3 bases, J shed 7 bases, and the junction held 7 bases outside the gene matches. This CDR3 contains 16 residues. CDR1 MGHDK and CDR2 SYGVNS come from the germline V gene. The CDR3, as DNA: TGTGCCAGCAGTGAGCCTAGCGGGAGGGCCTTGAATGAGCAGTTCTTC. This sequence encodes CASSEPSGRALNEQFF.

The genes are TRBV5-1 and TRBJ2-2, with D possibly being TRBD1 (6 bases). The CDR3 length is 15 residues. Trimming removed 4 bases from V and 1 base from J, with 11 bases in between. The germline V gene encodes CDR1 SGHRS and CDR2 YFSETQ. The CDR3 spells CASSQGSGNTGELFF. CDR3 DNA: TGCGCCAGCAGCCAGGGGAGCGGGAACACCGGGGAGCTGTTTTTT.

The chain employs TRBV2 and TRBJ2-7; D is unresolved. CDR1 is SNHLY, CDR2 FYNNEI, per germline. The CDR3 sequence is 13 residues long. V was shortened by 4 bases and J by 3 bases, with 10 bases between the two germline ends. The CDR3 region is CASSGQSIYEQYF. DNA for the CDR3: TGTGCCAGCAGTGGACAAAGTATCTACGAGCAGTACTTC.

This clone was counted only a few times. The rearrangement uses TRBV29-1 and TRBJ2-7; 8 bases map to TRBD2. CDR1 SQVTM and CDR2 ANQGSEA come from the germline V gene. This CDR3 contains 15 residues. V gave up 0 bases and J gave up 2 bases; unmatched junction bases: 6. CDR3 sequence (DNA): TGCAGCGTTGAAGAGTTGCGGCGGGGGGCCTACGAGCAGTACTTC. As protein: CSVEELRRGAYEQYF.

The chain is built from TRBV19 and TRBJ2-3; 10 bases are a match to TRBD1. J lost 0 bases, V lost 5 bases, and 14 bases had no gene match. Germline V gene sequence: CDR1 LNHDA, CDR2 SQIVND (reference sequence). The CDR3 runs to 19 residues. Written as DNA, the CDR3 is TGTGCCAGTAGTTCACGGGGGGCGACAGGGGGCTCGAGCACAGATACGCAGTATTTT. It is translated as CASSSRGATGGSSTDTQYF.

V gene TRBV5-1 combines with J gene TRBJ1-1, with D perhaps TRBD1 (5 bases). The length of the CDR3 is 17 residues. CDR1 is SGHRS, CDR2 YFSETQ, per germline. The V and J ends lost 4 bases and 0 bases respectively, with 19 bases between them. CDR3 in DNA: TGCGCCAGCAGCCCCTCGGGGCGGTCCGGGCTGAACACTGAAGCTTTCTTT. Encoded protein: CASSPSGRSGLNTEAFF.

This clone was recorded only once. The genes are TRBV15 and TRBJ1-2; no clear D. The germline gives CDR1 LNHNV, CDR2 YYDKDF (reference sequence). V was trimmed by 0 bases and J by 0 bases, leaving 11 bases between them. CDR3 length: 16 amino acids. The CDR3 reads CATSRDITVTNYGYTF. CDR3 bases: TGTGCCACCAGCAGAGATATAACAGTGACTAACTATGGCTACACCTTC.

The chain links TRBV5-1 to TRBJ1-6; 9 bases line up with TRBD1. Losses at the gene ends were 0 bases for V and 9 bases for J; bases not matched to a gene: 4. The V gene's germline CDR1 is SGHRS and CDR2 YFSETQ. This CDR3 has 15 residues. Written as DNA, the CDR3 is TGCGCCAGCAGCTTGGCGGGACAGGGTCGTTCACCCCTCCACTTT. Protein sequence: CASSLAGQGRSPLHF. Supplemented by reference TRBV5-1 and TRBJ1-6, the full variable domain reads KAGVTQTPRYLIKTRGQQVTLSCSPISGHRSVSWYQQTPGQGLQFLFEYFSETQRNKGNFPGRFSGRQFSNSRSEMNVSTLELGDSALYLCASSLAGQGRSPLHFGNGTRLTVT.

As concerns this clone: One end of the junction is discordant with germline, which a read error may explain. The rearrangement links TRBV15 to TRBJ1-5, with D maybe TRBD1 (6 bases). CDR1 LNHNV and CDR2 YYDKDF come from the germline V gene (reference sequence). CDR3 length: 15 amino acids. CDR3 sequence reads: CATRREEQGHQPQHF. The CDR3 nucleotides are TGTGCCACCAGGAGAGAGGAGCAGGGGCATCAGCCCCAGCATTTT.

This sequence joins TRBV7-9 and TRBJ2-5; D ambiguous. Germline V gene lookup returns CDR1 SEHNR and CDR2 FQNEAQ (reference sequence). V was clipped by 1 base and J by 7 bases, with 7 bases between them. This CDR3 region has 12 residues. The CDR3 coding sequence is TGTGCCAGCAGCTTAGTCTCGGTGACCCAGTACTTC. Its translation is CASSLVSVTQYF. Full variable domain (outside the CDR3, taken from reference TRBV7-9 and TRBJ2-5): DTGVSQNPRHKITKRGQNVTFRCDPISEHNRLYWYRQTLGQGPEFLTYFQNEAQLEKSRLLSDRFSAERPKGSFSTLEIQRTEQGDSAMYLCASSLVSVTQYFGPGTRLLVL.

This clone was picked up one time. The chain is built from TRBV2 and TRBJ2-3; D is possibly TRBD2 (5 bases). V lost 10 bases, J lost 0 bases, and 14 bases lay in between. The V gene's germline CDR1 is SNHLY and CDR2 FYNNEI. The CDR3 has 14 amino acids. The CDR3 reads CATREYLSTDTQYF. In DNA, the CDR3 is TGTGCCACAAGGGAGTATCTTAGCACAGATACGCAGTATTTT.

This clone showed up just once. V is TRBV6-5 and J is TRBJ2-1; D uncertain. V gave up 2 bases and J gave up 5 bases, with 10 bases separating them. This CDR3 region has 14 residues. The germline CDR1 and CDR2 sequences are MNHEY and SVGAGI. Here the CDR3 reads CASSYRHLNNEQFF. The CDR3 DNA reads TGTGCCAGCAGTTACAGACACCTAAACAATGAGCAGTTCTTC.

The chain links TRBV9 to TRBJ1-2, with 7 bases matching TRBD1. The J segment lost 6 bases and the V segment lost 0 bases, leaving 5 bases of the junction unmatched. The CDR3 sequence is 14 residues long. CDR1 and CDR2 (germline): SGDLS, YYNGEE. As DNA, the CDR3 is TGTGCCAGCAGCGTAGCCCCAGGGGGGGATGGCTACACCTTC. Translating gives CASSVAPGGDGYTF.

The chain links TRBV18 to TRBJ1-1; D is uncertain. This CDR3 has 14 amino acids. CDR1 is KGHSH and CDR2 is LQKENI in the germline V gene. Trimming left V 3 bases short and J 1 base short, with 9 bases between. CDR3 nucleotide sequence: TGTGCCAGCTCACCTAGACACCCGAACACTGAAGCTTTCTTT. Protein sequence: CASSPRHPNTEAFF.

This clone showed up just a few times. The chain carries TRBV5-1 and TRBJ1-1; a weak D match, TRBD1 (6 bases). This CDR3 contains 14 residues. Trimming shortened V by 0 bases and J by 8 bases, and 14 bases separated the two germline ends. CDR1 and CDR2 (germline): SGHRS, YFSETQ. This chain's CDR3 is CASSLAEGGGEAFF. For the CDR3, the DNA is TGCGCCAGCAGCTTGGCCGAGGGGGGGGGAGAAGCTTTCTTT.

The J gene is TRBJ2-7, the V gene TRBV13; 8 bases map to TRBD2. The CDR3 spans 17 residues. Germline V gene sequence: CDR1 PRHDT, CDR2 FYEKMQ (reference sequence). Trimming removed 5 bases from V and 3 bases from J; junction bases left unmatched: 15. This CDR3 reads CASSPRGSGGLDYEQYF. For the CDR3, the DNA is TGTGCCAGCAGCCCCCGAGGAAGCGGGGGCTTAGACTACGAGCAGTACTTC.

The chain combines TRBV2 with TRBJ2-7, with TRBD1 identical over 9 bases. Trimming cost V 7 bases and J 6 bases; bases outside gene matches: 7. The CDR3 has 13 amino acids. CDR1 is SNHLY, CDR2 FYNNEI, per germline. The CDR3 protein is CASMGTGRFEQYF. As DNA, the CDR3 is TGTGCCAGCATGGGGACAGGGAGGTTCGAGCAGTACTTC. Based on the CDR3 plus reference TRBV2 and TRBJ2-7, the full variable domain is EPEVTQTPSHQVTQMGQEVILRCVPISNHLYFYWYRQILGQKVEFLVSFYNNEISEKSEIFDDQFSVERPDGSNFTLKIRSTKLEDSAMYFCASMGTGRFEQYFGPGTRLTVT.

The rearrangement uses TRBV7-8 and TRBJ2-2; 8 nucleotides line up with TRBD2. CDR1 and CDR2 from the germline V gene are SGHVS and FQNEAQ. This CDR3 spans 15 amino acids. The V gene end was trimmed by 1 base and the J gene end by 6 bases; junction bases not matched to a gene: 4. The CDR3 is CASSLGLAGSGELFF. For the CDR3, the DNA is TGTGCCAGCAGCTTAGGGCTAGCGGGTTCCGGGGAGCTGTTTTTT.

This chain uses TRBV5-8 with TRBJ1-2, with a possible D match to TRBD1 (5 bases). Germline lookup yields CDR1 SGHTS and CDR2 YDEGEE. There are 16 residues in the CDR3. V was clipped by 4 bases and J by 4 bases, with 20 bases between them. CDR3 in DNA: TGTGCCAGCAGCCGCCCCCCAGGGCCCGAGCCCTATGGCTACACCTTC. It is translated as CASSRPPGPEPYGYTF.

The rearrangement uses TRBV6-6 and TRBJ2-7, with 7 bases aligning to TRBD2. The CDR3 runs 15 residues. Germline assignment: CDR1 MNHNY and CDR2 SVGAGI (reference sequence). Trimming cost V 5 bases and J 2 bases; bases outside gene matches: 9. In nucleotides, the CDR3 is TGTGCCAGCAGTCCAAGGGGCGGGGGACCCTACGAGCAGTACTTC. This gives the protein CASSPRGGGPYEQYF.

The chain links TRBV2 to TRBJ2-1; either TRBD1 or TRBD2 may supply D (5 bases each). The CDR3 totals 14 residues. Trimming took 7 bases from V and 3 from J, leaving 13 bases between them. Germline loops: CDR1 SNHLY, CDR2 FYNNEI. CDR3 in DNA: TGTGCCAGCAAGCCGGGGCGAAACTACAATGAGCAGTTCTTC. This translates into CASKPGRNYNEQFF.

The chain is built from TRBV10-1 and TRBJ1-1; D is ambiguous. The CDR3 length is 14 residues. The germline CDR1 and CDR2 sequences are WNHNN and SYGVQD (reference sequence). V was shortened by 2 bases and J by 6 bases, with 13 bases between the two germline ends. The CDR3 protein is CASSEDIARPEAFF. CDR3 DNA: TGCGCCAGCAGTGAGGACATTGCCCGGCCTGAAGCTTTCTTT.

V and J are TRBV5-1 and TRBJ1-4; 9 bases line up with TRBD1. Trimming at V came to 4 bases and at J to 3 bases, leaving 4 bases not matched to a gene. Germline V CDR1 and CDR2: SGHRS, YFSETQ. The CDR3 is made up of 15 amino acids. In DNA, the CDR3 is TGCGCCAGCAGCCAACAGGGGGCGGCTAATGAAAAACTGTTTTTT. As protein: CASSQQGAANEKLFF.

The chain combines TRBV25-1 with TRBJ2-1; D is uncertain. The CDR3 runs 13 residues. The V gene lost 3 bases and the J gene lost 9 bases, with 12 bases spanning the gap. Germline lookup yields CDR1 MGHDK and CDR2 SYGVNS. CDR3 loop: CASSDRAIGEQFF. For the CDR3, the DNA is TGTGCCAGCAGTGATAGGGCCATTGGTGAGCAGTTCTTC.